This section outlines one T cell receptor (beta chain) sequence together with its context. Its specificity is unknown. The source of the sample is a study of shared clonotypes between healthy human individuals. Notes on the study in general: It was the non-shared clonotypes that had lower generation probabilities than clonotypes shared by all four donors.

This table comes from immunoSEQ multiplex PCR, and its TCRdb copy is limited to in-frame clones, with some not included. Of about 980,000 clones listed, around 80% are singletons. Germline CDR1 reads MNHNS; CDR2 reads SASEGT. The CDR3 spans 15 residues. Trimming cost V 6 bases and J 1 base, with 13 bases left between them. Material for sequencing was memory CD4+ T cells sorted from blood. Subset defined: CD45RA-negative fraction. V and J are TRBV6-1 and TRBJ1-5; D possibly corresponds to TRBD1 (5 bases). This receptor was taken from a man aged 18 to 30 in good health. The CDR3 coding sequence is TGTGCCAGCAGATGGGACGGTGGGAGCAATCAGCCCCAGCATTTT. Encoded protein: CASRWDGGSNQPQHF.